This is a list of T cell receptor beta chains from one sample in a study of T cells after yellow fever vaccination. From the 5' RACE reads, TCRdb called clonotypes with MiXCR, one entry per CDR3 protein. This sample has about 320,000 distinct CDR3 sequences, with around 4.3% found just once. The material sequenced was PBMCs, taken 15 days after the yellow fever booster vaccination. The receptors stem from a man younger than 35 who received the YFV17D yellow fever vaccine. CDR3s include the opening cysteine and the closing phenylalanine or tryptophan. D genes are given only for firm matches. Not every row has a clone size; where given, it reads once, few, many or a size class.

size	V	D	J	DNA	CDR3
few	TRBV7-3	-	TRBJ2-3	TGTGCCAGCGCACGGGGTGTTGCAGATACGCAGTATTTT	CASARGVADTQYF
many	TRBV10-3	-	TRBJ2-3	TGTGCCATCAGCGAGACAGAAGATACGCAGTATTTT	CAISETEDTQYF
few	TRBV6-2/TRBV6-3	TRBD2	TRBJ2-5	TGTGCCAGCAGCCACCACTGGACTAGCGGGGGGCCTGCTGGAGAGACCCAGTACTTC	CASSHHWTSGGPAGETQYF
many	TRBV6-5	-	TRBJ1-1	TGTGCCAGCAGTAACACAAAGGACACTGAAGCTTTCTTT	CASSNTKDTEAFF
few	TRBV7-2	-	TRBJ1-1	TGTGCCAGCAGCGAAACGTCCAGTTACACTGAAGCTTTCTTT	CASSETSSYTEAFF
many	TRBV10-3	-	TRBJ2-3	TGTGCCATCAGTGAGGGGGGCAGACTAAAGACAGATACGCAGTATTTT	CAISEGGRLKTDTQYF
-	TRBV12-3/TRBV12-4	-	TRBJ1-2	TGTGCCAGCAGTAGTCGTTCCCAGGGGTCCTATGGCTACACCTTC	CASSSRSQGSYGYTF
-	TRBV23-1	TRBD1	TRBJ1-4	TGCGCCAGCAGTCAACCACCCTCGCGACAGGGGCCTAATGAAAAACTGTTTTTT	CASSQPPSRQGPNEKLFF
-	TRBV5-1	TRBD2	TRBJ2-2	TGCGCCAGCAGCTTGGGACTAGCAACCGGGGAGCTGTTTTTT	CASSLGLATGELFF
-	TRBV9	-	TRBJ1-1	TGTGCCAGCAGCGTCGAAAGGAACACTGAAGCTTTCTTT	CASSVERNTEAFF
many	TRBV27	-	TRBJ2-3	TGTGCCAGCAGCTTGGGACGATTGGGCACAGATACGCAGTATTTT	CASSLGRLGTDTQYF